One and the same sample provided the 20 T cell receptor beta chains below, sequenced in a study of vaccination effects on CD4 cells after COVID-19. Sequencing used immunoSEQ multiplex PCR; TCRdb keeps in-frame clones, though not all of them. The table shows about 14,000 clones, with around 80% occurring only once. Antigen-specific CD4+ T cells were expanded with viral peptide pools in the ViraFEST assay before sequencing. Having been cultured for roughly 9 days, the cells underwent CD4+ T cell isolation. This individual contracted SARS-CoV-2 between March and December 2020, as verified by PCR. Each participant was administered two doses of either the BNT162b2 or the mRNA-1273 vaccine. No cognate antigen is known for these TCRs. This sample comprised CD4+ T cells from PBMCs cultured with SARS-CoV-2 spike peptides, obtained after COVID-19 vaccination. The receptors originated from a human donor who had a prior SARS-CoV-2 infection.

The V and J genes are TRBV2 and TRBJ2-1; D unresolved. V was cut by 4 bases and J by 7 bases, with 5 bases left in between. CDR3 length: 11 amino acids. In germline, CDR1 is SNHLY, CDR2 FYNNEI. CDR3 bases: TGTGCCAGCAGTGCGCTAAATGAGCAGTTCTTC. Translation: CASSALNEQFF.

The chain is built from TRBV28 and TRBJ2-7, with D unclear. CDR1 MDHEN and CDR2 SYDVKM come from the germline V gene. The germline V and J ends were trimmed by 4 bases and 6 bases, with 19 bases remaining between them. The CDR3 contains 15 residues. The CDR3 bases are TGTGCCAGCAGTTCAGCCACCTTTGCCCGATCCGAGCAGTACTTC. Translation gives CASSSATFARSEQYF.

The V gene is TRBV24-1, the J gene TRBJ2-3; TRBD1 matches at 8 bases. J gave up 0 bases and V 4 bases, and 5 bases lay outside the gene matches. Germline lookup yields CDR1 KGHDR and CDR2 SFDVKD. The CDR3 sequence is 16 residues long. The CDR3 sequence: CATSEADRASTDTQYF. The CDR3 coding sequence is TGTGCCACCAGTGAAGCGGACAGGGCTAGCACAGATACGCAGTATTTT.

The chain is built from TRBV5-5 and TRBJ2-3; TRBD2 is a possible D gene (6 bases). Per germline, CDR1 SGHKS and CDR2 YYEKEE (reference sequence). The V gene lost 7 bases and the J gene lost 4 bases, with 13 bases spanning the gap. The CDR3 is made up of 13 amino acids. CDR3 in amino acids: CASWRAGADTQYF. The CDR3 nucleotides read TGTGCCAGCTGGAGGGCCGGGGCAGATACGCAGTATTTT.

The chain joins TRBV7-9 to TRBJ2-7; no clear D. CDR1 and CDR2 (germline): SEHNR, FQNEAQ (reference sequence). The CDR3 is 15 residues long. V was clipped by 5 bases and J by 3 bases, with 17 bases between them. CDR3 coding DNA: TGTGCCAGCAGCCCATATATGAACCGTTTCTACGAGCAGTACTTC. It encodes CASSPYMNRFYEQYF.

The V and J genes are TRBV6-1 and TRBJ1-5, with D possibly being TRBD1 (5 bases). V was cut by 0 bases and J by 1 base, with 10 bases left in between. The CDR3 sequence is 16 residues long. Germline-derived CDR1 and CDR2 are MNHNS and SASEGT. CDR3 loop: CASSEAGGGSNQPQHF. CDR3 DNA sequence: TGTGCCAGCAGTGAAGCCGGGGGAGGCAGCAATCAGCCCCAGCATTTT.

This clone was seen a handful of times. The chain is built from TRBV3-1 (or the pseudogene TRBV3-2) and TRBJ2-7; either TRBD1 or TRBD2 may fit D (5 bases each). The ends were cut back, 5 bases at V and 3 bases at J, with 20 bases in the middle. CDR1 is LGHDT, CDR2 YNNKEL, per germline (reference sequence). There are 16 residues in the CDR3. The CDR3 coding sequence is TGTGCCAGCAGCTACCCTGCAGGGTCAGGAGGCTACGAGCAGTACTTC. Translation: CASSYPAGSGGYEQYF.

Written as DNA, the CDR3 is TGCGCCAGCAGCTTGCCCGACTCCGGGACTAGCGGGAGAGGCGATTCCGGGGAGCTGTTTTTT. Amino acids: CASSLPDSGTSGRGDSGELFF. This sequence joins TRBV5-1 and TRBJ2-2; 14 nucleotides align to TRBD2. CDR3 length: 21 residues. V lost 1 base, J lost 6 bases, and 17 bases stayed unmatched. Germline assignment: CDR1 SGHRS and CDR2 YFSETQ.

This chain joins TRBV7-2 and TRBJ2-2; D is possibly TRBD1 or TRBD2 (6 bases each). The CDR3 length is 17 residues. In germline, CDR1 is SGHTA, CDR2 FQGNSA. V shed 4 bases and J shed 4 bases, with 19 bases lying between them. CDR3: CASSSGAWGAGTGELFF. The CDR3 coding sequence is TGTGCCAGCAGCTCAGGCGCGTGGGGGGCCGGCACCGGGGAGCTGTTTTTT.

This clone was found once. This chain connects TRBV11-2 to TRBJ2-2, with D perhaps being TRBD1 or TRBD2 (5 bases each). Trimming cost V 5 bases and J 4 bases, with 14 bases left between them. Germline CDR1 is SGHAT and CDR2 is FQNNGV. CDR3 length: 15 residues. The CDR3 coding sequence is TGTGCCAGCAGCCCCTCGTGGGGACCCACCGGGGAGCTGTTTTTT. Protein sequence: CASSPSWGPTGELFF.

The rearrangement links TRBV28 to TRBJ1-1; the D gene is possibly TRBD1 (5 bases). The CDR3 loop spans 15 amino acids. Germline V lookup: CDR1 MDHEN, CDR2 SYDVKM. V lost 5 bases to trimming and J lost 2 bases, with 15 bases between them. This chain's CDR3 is CASSPRKTANTEAFF. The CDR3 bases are TGTGCCAGCAGTCCAAGAAAGACAGCAAACACTGAAGCTTTCTTT.

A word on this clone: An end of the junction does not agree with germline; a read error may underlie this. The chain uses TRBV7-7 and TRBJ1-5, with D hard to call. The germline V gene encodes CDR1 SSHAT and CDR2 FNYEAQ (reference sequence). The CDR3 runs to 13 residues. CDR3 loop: CASSSNLNQPQHF. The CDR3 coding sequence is TGTGCTAGCAGCTCCAACTTGAATCAGCCCCAGCATTTT.

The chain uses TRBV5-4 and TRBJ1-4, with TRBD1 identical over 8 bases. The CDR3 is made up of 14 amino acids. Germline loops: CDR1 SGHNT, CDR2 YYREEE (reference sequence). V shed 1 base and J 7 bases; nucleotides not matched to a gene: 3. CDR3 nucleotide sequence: TGTGCCAGCAGCTTGCCCGGGACAGGTGAAAAACTGTTTTTT. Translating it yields CASSLPGTGEKLFF.

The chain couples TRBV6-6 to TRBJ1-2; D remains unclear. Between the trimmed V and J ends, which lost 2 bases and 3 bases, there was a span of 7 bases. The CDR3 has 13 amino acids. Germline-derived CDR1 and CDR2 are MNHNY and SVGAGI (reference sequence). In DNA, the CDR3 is TGTGCCAGCAGTTACGAGCGGGACTATGGCTACACCTTC. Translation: CASSYERDYGYTF.

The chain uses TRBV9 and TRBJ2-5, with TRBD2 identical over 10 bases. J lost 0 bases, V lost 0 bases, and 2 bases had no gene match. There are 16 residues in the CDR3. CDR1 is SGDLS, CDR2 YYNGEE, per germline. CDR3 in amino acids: CASSVAAGGHQETQYF. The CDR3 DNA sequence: TGTGCCAGCAGCGTAGCAGCGGGGGGGCACCAAGAGACCCAGTACTTC.

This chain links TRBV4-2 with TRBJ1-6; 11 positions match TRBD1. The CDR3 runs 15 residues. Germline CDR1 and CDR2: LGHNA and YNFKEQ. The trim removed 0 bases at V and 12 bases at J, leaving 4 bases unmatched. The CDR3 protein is CASSQERTGGRPLHF. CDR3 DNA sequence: TGTGCCAGCAGCCAAGAAAGGACAGGGGGCAGACCCCTCCACTTT.

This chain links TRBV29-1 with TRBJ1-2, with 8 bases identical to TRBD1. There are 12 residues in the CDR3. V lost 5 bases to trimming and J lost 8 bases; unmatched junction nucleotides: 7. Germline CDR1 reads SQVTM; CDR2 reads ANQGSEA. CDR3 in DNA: TGCAGCGTTTCCCCAGGGGGCAGGGGCTACACCTTC. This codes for CSVSPGGRGYTF.

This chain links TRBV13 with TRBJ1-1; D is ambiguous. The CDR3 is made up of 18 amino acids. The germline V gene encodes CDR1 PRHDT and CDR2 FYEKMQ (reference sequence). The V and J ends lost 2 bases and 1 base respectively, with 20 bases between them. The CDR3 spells CASSLYDPATQENTEAFF. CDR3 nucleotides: TGTGCCAGCAGCTTATACGATCCGGCCACACAAGAGAACACTGAAGCTTTCTTT.

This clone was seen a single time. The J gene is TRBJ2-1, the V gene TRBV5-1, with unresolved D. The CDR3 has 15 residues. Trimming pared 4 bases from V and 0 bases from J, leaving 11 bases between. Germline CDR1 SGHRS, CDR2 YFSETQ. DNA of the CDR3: TGCGCCAGCAGCCGGACGGAGAGCTCCTACAATGAGCAGTTCTTC. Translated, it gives CASSRTESSYNEQFF.

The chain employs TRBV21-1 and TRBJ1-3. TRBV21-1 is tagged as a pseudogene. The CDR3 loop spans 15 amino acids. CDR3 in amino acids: CASSAGHSSGNTIYF. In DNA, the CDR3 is TGTGCCAGCAGCGCGGGACATAGCTCTGGAAACACCATATATTTT.